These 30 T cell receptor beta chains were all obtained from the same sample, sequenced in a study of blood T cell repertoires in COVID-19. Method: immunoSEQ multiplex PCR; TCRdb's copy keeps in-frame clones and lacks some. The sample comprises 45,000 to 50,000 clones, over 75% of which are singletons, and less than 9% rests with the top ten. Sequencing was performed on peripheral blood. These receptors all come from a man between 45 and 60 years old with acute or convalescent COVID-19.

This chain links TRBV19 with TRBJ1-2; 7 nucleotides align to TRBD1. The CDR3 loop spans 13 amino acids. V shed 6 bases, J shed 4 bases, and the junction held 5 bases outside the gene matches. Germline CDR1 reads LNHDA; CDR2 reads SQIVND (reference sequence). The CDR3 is CASRGGAGYGYTF. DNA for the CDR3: TGTGCCAGTAGAGGGGGCGCGGGCTATGGCTACACCTTC.

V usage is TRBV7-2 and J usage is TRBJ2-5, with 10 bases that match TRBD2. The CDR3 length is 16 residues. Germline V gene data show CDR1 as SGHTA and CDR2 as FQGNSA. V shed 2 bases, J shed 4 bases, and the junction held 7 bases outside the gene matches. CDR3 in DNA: TGTGCCAGCAGCTTACGCAGCGGGGGGGCCGGAGAGACCCAGTACTTC. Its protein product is CASSLRSGGAGETQYF.

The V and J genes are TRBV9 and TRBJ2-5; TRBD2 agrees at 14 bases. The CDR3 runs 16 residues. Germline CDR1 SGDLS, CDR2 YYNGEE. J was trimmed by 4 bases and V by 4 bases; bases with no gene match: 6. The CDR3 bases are TGTGCCAGCAGCCCTCGACTAGCGGGGGGGGTAGAGACCCAGTACTTC. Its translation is CASSPRLAGGVETQYF. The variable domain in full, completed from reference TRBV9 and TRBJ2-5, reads DSGVTQTPKHLITATGQRVTLRCSPRSGDLSVYWYQQSLDQGLQFLIQYYNGEERAKGNILERFSAQQFPDLHSELNLSSLELGDSALYFCASSPRLAGGVETQYFGPGTRLLVL.

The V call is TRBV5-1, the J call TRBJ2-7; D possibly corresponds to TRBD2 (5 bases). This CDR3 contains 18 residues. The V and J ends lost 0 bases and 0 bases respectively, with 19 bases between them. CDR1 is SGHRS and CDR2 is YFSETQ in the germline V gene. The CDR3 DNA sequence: TGCGCCAGCAGCTTGGTAGCGACACCGCCCCACTTCTCCTACGAGCAGTACTTC. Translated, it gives CASSLVATPPHFSYEQYF.

For the CDR3, the DNA is TGTGCCAGCTCCCTTGGGACAGGGGATAGTCAATATGGCTACACCTTC. This gives the protein CASSLGTGDSQYGYTF. The chain couples TRBV18 to TRBJ1-2, with 10 bases fitting TRBD1. The germline gives CDR1 KGHSH, CDR2 LQKENI. Unmatched junction bases numbered 12, after V lost 6 bases and J lost 5 bases. CDR3 length equals 16 residues.

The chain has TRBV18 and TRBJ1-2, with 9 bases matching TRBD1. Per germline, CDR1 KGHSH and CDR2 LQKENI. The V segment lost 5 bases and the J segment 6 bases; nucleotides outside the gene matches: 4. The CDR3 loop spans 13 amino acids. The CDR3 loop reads CASSFRQGDGYTF. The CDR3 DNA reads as TGTGCCAGCTCATTTCGACAGGGGGATGGCTACACCTTC.

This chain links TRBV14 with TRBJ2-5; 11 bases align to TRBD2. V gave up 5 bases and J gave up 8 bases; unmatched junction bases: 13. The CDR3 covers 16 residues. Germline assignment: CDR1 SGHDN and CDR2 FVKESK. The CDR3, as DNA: TGTGCCAGCAGCTTCCTAGCGGGGGGCCTCTCCCAAACCCAGTACTTC. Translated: CASSFLAGGLSQTQYF.

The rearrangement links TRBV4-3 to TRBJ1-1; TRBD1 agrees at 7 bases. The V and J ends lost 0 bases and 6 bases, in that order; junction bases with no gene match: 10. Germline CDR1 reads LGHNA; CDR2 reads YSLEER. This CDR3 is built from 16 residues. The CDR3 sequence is CASSQDAGQWGPEAFF. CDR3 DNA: TGCGCCAGCAGCCAAGATGCGGGACAGTGGGGGCCTGAAGCTTTCTTT.

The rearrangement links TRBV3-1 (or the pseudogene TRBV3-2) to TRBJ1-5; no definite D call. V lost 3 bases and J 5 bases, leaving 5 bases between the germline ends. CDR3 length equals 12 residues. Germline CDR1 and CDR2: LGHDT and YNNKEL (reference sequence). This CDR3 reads CASSQGDQPQHF. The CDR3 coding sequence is TGTGCCAGCAGCCAGGGCGATCAGCCCCAGCATTTT.

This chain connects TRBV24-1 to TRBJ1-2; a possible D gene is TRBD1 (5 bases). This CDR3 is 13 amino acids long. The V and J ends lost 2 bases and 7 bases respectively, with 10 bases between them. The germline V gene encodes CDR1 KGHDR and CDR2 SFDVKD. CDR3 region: CATSDSPGIGYTF. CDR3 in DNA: TGTGCCACCAGTGATTCCCCAGGGATTGGCTACACCTTC.

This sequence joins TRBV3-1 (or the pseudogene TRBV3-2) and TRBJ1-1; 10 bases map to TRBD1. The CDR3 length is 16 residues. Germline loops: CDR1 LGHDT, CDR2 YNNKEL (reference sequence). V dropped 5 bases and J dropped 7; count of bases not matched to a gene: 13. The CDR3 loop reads CASSGRQGAALDEAFF. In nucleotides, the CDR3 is TGTGCCAGCAGCGGTCGACAGGGGGCAGCCTTGGATGAAGCTTTCTTT.

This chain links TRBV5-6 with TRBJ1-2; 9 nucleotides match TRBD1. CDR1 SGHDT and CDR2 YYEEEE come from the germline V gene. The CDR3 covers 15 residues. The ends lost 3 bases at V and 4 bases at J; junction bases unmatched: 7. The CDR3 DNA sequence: TGTGCCAGCAGCTCTCCGGACAGGGGAGGCTATGGCTACACCTTC. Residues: CASSSPDRGGYGYTF.

As DNA, the CDR3 is TGTGCCACCAGCAGAGACCTCTCTGGGGCCAACGTCCTGACTTTC. As protein: CATSRDLSGANVLTF. This chain joins TRBV15 and TRBJ2-6; D uncertain. Germline V lookup: CDR1 LNHNV, CDR2 YYDKDF (reference sequence). Trimming took 0 bases from V and 0 from J, leaving 3 bases between them. The CDR3 has 15 amino acids. Supplemented by reference TRBV15 and TRBJ2-6, the full variable domain reads DAMVIQNPRYQVTQFGKPVTLSCSQTLNHNVMYWYQQKSSQAPKLLFHYYDKDFNNEADTPDNFQSRRPNTSFCFLDIRSPGLGDTAMYLCATSRDLSGANVLTFGAGSRLTVL.

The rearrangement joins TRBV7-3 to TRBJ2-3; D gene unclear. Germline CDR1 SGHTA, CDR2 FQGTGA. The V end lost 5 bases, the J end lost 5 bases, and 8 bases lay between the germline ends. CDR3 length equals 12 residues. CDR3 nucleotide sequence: TGTGCCAGCAGCCAGCTAGGAGATACGCAGTATTTT. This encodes CASSQLGDTQYF. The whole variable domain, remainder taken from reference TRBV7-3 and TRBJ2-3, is GAGVSQTPSNKVTEKGKYVELRCDPISGHTALYWYRQSLGQGPEFLIYFQGTGAADDSGLPNDRFFAVRPEGSVSTLKIQRTERGDSAVYLCASSQLGDTQYFGPGTRLTVL.

The CDR3 sequence is CASSPPGQGLSPLHF. Here the CDR3 DNA reads TGTGCCAGCAGTCCGCCTGGACAGGGACTATCACCCCTCCACTTT. V usage is TRBV27 and J usage is TRBJ1-6; 8 nucleotides align to TRBD1. This CDR3 has 15 amino acids. The germline V gene encodes CDR1 MNHEY and CDR2 SMNVEV (reference sequence). Unmatched junction bases numbered 10, after V lost 5 bases and J lost 10 bases.

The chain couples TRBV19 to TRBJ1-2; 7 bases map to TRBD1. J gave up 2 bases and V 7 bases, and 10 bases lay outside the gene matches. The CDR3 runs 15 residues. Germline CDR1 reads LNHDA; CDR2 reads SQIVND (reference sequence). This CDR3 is CASTNRQGGNYGYTF. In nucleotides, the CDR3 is TGTGCCAGTACCAATCGACAGGGCGGAAACTATGGCTACACCTTC.

CDR3 in DNA: TGTGCCAGCAGCCTCTGGACAGGGGAAACTGAAGCTTTCTTT. It specifies CASSLWTGETEAFF. V and J are TRBV5-5 and TRBJ1-1, with 9 bases fitting TRBD1. CDR3 length equals 14 residues. The V gene's germline CDR1 is SGHKS and CDR2 YYEKEE (reference sequence). V was clipped by 4 bases and J by 5 bases; unmatched bases: 6.

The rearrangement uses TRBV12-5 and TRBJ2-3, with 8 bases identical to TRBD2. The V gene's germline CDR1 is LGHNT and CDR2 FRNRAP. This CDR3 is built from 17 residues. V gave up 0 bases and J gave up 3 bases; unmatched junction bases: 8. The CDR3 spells CASGLVREGLVTDTQYF. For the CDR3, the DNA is TGTGCTAGTGGTTTGGTACGGGAGGGACTAGTAACAGATACGCAGTATTTT.

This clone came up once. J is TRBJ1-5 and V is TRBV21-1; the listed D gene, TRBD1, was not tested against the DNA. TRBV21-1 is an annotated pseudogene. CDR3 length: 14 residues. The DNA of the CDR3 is TGTGCCAGCTGGGACAAGGATAGCAATCAGCCCCAGCATTTT. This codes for CASWDKDSNQPQHF.

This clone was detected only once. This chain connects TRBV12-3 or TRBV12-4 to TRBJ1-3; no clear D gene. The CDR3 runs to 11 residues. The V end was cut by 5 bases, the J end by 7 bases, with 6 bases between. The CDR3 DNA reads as TGTGCCAGCAGTCTCCCTAACACCATATATTTT. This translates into CASSLPNTIYF.

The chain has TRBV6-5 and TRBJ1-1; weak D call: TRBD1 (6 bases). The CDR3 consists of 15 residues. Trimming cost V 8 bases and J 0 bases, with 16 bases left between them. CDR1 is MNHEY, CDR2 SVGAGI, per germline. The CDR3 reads CASLDRLAMNTEAFF. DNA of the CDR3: TGTGCCAGCCTGGACAGACTTGCAATGAACACTGAAGCTTTCTTT.

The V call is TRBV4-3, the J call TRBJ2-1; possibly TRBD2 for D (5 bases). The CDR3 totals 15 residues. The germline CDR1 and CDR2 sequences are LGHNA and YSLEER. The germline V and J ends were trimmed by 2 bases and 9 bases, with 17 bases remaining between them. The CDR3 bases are TGCGCCAGCAGCCAATCGTCCCGGGGTGTCACTGAGCAGTTCTTC. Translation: CASSQSSRGVTEQFF.

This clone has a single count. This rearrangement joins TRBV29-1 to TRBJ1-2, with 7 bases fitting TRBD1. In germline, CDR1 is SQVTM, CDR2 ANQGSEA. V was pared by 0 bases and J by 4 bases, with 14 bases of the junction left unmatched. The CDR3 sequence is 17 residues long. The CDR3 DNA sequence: TGCAGCGTTGAAGAGTGGCAGGGCAGGGGGTGGGCCTATGGCTACACCTTC. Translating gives CSVEEWQGRGWAYGYTF.

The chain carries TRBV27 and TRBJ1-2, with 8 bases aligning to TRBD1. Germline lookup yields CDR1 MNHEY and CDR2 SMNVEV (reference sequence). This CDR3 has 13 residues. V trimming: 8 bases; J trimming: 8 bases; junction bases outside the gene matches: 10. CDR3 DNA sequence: TGTGCCAGCGGGAAAGACAGGGGAATGGGCTACACCTTC. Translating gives CASGKDRGMGYTF.

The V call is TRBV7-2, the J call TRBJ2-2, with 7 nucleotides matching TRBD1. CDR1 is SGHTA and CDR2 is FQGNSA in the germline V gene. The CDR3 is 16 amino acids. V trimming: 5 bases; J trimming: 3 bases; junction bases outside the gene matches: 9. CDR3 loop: CASSNLMTGYTGELFF. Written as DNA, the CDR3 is TGTGCCAGCAGCAACCTAATGACAGGGTACACCGGGGAGCTGTTTTTT.

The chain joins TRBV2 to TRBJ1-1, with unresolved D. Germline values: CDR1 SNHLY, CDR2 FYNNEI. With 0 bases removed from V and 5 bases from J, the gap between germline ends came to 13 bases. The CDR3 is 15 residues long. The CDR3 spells CASSEAPGSKTEAFF. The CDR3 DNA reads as TGTGCCAGCAGTGAAGCGCCCGGGAGTAAGACTGAAGCTTTCTTT.

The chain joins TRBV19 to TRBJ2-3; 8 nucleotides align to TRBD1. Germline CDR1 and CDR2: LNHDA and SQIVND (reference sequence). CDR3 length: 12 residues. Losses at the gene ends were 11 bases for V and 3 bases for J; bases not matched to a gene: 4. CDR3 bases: TGTGCCTCACGACAGGGGACAGATACGCAGTATTTT. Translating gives CASRQGTDTQYF.

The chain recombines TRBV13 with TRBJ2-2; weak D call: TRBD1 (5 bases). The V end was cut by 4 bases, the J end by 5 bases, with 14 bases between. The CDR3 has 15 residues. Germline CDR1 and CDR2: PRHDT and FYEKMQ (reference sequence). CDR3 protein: CASSSRVGPTGELFF. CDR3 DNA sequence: TGTGCCAGCAGCTCCAGGGTCGGGCCAACCGGGGAGCTGTTTTTT.

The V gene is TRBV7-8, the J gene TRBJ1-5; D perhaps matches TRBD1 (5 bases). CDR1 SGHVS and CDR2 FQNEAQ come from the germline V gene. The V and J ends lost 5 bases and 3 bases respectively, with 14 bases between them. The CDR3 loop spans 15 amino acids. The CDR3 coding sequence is TGTGCCAGCAGCCCACCCGACAGTCCCAATCAGCCCCAGCATTTT. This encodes CASSPPDSPNQPQHF.

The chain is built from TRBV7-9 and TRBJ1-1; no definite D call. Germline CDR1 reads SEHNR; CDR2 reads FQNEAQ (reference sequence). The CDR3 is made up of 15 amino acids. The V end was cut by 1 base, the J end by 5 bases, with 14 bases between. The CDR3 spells CASSLVRLSRTEAFF. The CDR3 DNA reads TGTGCCAGCAGCTTAGTGAGGCTCTCACGGACTGAAGCTTTCTTT. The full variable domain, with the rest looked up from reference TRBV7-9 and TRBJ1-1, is DTGVSQNPRHKITKRGQNVTFRCDPISEHNRLYWYRQTLGQGPEFLTYFQNEAQLEKSRLLSDRFSAERPKGSFSTLEIQRTEQGDSAMYLCASSLVRLSRTEAFFGQGTRLTVV.